The 20 T cell receptor beta chains below were found in one sample sequenced in a study of technical replicates of blood from a handful of donors. Produced via immunoSEQ multiplex PCR; TCRdb's table is partial and in-frame only. The sample holds 60,000 to 90,000 clones; roughly 89% are singletons and the top ten take over 0.35%. Sequenced input: T cells isolated from PBMCs. The receptor set was obtained from a human donor in good health.

This chain joins TRBV19 and TRBJ2-1; 10 nucleotides align to TRBD1. CDR1 is LNHDA and CDR2 is SQIVND in the germline V gene (reference sequence). CDR3 length equals 16 residues. Germline trimming cut 3 bases from V and 7 bases from J; bases unmatched to any gene: 9. The CDR3 spells CASSILRGQGLNEQFF. The CDR3 DNA reads TGTGCCAGTAGTATCCTCCGGGGACAGGGGCTAAATGAGCAGTTCTTC.

The chain employs TRBV4-1 and TRBJ1-5; TRBD1 aligns across 8 bases. The CDR3 covers 15 residues. The trim removed 4 bases at V and 7 bases at J, leaving 9 bases unmatched. Germline lookup yields CDR1 MGHRA and CDR2 YSYEKL. Written as DNA, the CDR3 is TGCGCCAGCAGCCCGGGGCAGGGGGCAAGGCAGCCCCAGCATTTT. It yields the protein CASSPGQGARQPQHF.

The chain recombines TRBV19 with TRBJ1-2; the D gene is possibly TRBD1 (5 bases). With 7 bases removed from V and 8 bases from J, the gap between germline ends came to 26 bases. The CDR3 sequence is 16 residues long. In germline, CDR1 is LNHDA, CDR2 SQIVND (reference sequence). For the CDR3, the DNA is TGTGCCAGTAAGACAGAACACAACACCGTTGGGCGAGGCTACACCTTC. This encodes CASKTEHNTVGRGYTF.

This clone was detected only once. V is TRBV30 and J is TRBJ2-7; the D is unclear. CDR1 is GTSNPN, CDR2 SVGIG, per germline (reference sequence). Deletions cut 2 bases from V and 5 bases from J, with 7 bases between. The CDR3 length is 11 residues. CDR3 nucleotide sequence: TGTGCCTGGAGTATCCAGGACGAGCAGTACTTC. Translation: CAWSIQDEQYF.

The CDR3 is CASSQVGLAGEIEQYF. In nucleotides, the CDR3 is TGTGCCAGCAGCCAAGTGGGGCTAGCGGGAGAGATAGAGCAGTACTTC. The rearrangement joins TRBV4-2 to TRBJ2-7; 10 nucleotides align to TRBD2. V lost 1 base, J lost 7 bases, and 10 bases stayed unmatched. This CDR3 spans 16 amino acids. Germline V CDR1 and CDR2: LGHNA, YNFKEQ.

CDR3 nucleotides: TGTGCCAGCAGCTTGGATCCAGGTGATGGCACTGAAGCTTTCTTT. Protein product: CASSLDPGDGTEAFF. This chain links TRBV5-5 with TRBJ1-1; no clear D. Germline V gene data show CDR1 as SGHKS and CDR2 as YYEKEE (reference sequence). This CDR3 comprises 15 residues. V shed 0 bases and J shed 4 bases, with 13 bases lying between them. Using reference TRBV5-5 and TRBJ1-1 for the parts outside the CDR3, the full variable domain is DAGVTQSPTHLIKTRGQQVTLRCSPISGHKSVSWYQQVLGQGPQFIFQYYEKEERGRGNFPDRFSARQFPNYSSELNVNALLLGDSALYLCASSLDPGDGTEAFFGQGTRLTVV.

The J gene is TRBJ2-1, the V gene TRBV9; TRBD2 agrees at 8 bases. There are 15 residues in the CDR3. Unmatched junction bases numbered 9, after V lost 2 bases and J lost 8 bases. Germline V gene lookup returns CDR1 SGDLS and CDR2 YYNGEE. The CDR3 reads CASSVLSGLADEQFF. In nucleotides, the CDR3 is TGTGCCAGCAGCGTCCTTTCCGGACTAGCCGATGAGCAGTTCTTC.

This clone was picked up one time. The chain has TRBV7-9 and TRBJ1-5, with D possibly matching TRBD1 (6 bases). Germline CDR1 and CDR2: SEHNR and FQNEAQ (reference sequence). This CDR3 comprises 12 residues. Trimming removed 6 bases from V and 5 bases from J, with 8 bases in between. CDR3 nucleotide sequence: TGTGCCAGCAGTTGGACAGATCAGCCCCAGCATTTT. It codes for CASSWTDQPQHF.

The chain employs TRBV29-1 and TRBJ1-3, with D perhaps TRBD1 (5 bases). This CDR3 is 14 amino acids long. Germline CDR1 SQVTM, CDR2 ANQGSEA. Trimming took 0 bases from V and 8 from J, leaving 14 bases between them. The CDR3 loop is CSVEDAGLGHTIYF. CDR3 in DNA: TGCAGCGTTGAAGATGCAGGGTTAGGGCACACCATATATTTT.

V and J are TRBV29-1 and TRBJ2-7; 8 bases agree with TRBD1. Losses at the gene ends were 6 bases for V and 5 bases for J; bases not matched to a gene: 6. The germline V gene encodes CDR1 SQVTM and CDR2 ANQGSEA. This CDR3 has 12 residues. The chain's CDR3 is CSVLDRVHEQYF. Written as DNA, the CDR3 is TGCAGCGTCCTGGACAGGGTACACGAGCAGTACTTC.

The chain couples TRBV5-1 to TRBJ2-2, with 7 positions matching TRBD1. With 3 bases clipped from V and 0 bases from J, the junction kept 11 bases outside the gene matches. CDR1 and CDR2 (germline): SGHRS, YFSETQ. The length of the CDR3 is 18 residues. The CDR3: CASSSGQVVLSNTGELFF. As DNA, the CDR3 is TGCGCCAGCAGCTCAGGACAGGTGGTATTATCGAACACCGGGGAGCTGTTTTTT.

The chain has TRBV6-1 and TRBJ2-7; D not resolved. CDR1 is MNHNS and CDR2 is SASEGT in the germline V gene. CDR3 length: 14 amino acids. Trimming shortened V by 6 bases and J by 1 base, and 13 bases separated the two germline ends. The CDR3 loop reads CASSPYSGSYEQYF. In DNA form, the CDR3 reads TGTGCCAGCAGCCCTTACAGTGGGTCCTACGAGCAGTACTTC.

The chain is built from TRBV7-8 and TRBJ2-3; tentatively, D is TRBD1 (6 bases). With 3 bases removed from V and 5 bases from J, the gap between germline ends came to 12 bases. This CDR3 contains 14 residues. The germline V gene encodes CDR1 SGHVS and CDR2 FQNEAQ. The CDR3 DNA is TGTGCCAGCAGCTTTAAGGGGGAAGTAGATACGCAGTATTTT. Translating it yields CASSFKGEVDTQYF.

V usage is TRBV4-1 and J usage is TRBJ2-7, with TRBD2 identical over 8 bases. This CDR3 is built from 15 residues. Germline V gene data show CDR1 as MGHRA and CDR2 as YSYEKL. Trimming took 0 bases from V and 2 from J; bases not matched to a gene: 3. CDR3 amino acids: CASSQEAGATYEQYF. The DNA for the CDR3 is TGCGCCAGCAGCCAAGAAGCGGGAGCAACCTACGAGCAGTACTTC.

In this sample, this clone turned up once. This chain links TRBV20-1 with TRBJ2-7; 10 bases align to TRBD2. In germline, CDR1 is DFQATT, CDR2 SNEGSKA (reference sequence). The CDR3 is 11 residues long. After removal of 7 bases from V and 3 bases from J, the junction contained 0 bases not matched to a gene. This CDR3 is CSGTSGYEQYF. CDR3 nucleotides: TGCAGTGGGACTAGCGGCTACGAGCAGTACTTC.

This chain joins TRBV7-6 and TRBJ2-3; D is undetermined. V lost 2 bases, J lost 3 bases, and 6 bases lay in between. Germline V CDR1 and CDR2: SGHVS, FNYEAQ. CDR3 length: 13 amino acids. DNA of the CDR3: TGTGCCAGCAGCTTAACCGGGACAGATACGCAGTATTTT. This sequence encodes CASSLTGTDTQYF.

A few counts support this clone. The chain carries TRBV4-2 and TRBJ1-4; D call uncertain. The CDR3 covers 16 residues. Germline CDR1 is LGHNA and CDR2 is YNFKEQ. V lost 3 bases and J lost 0, with 11 bases in between. This CDR3 is CASSQALSATNEKLFF. Written as DNA, the CDR3 is TGTGCCAGCAGCCAGGCCCTCAGCGCAACTAATGAAAAACTGTTTTTT.

This clone was detected only once. This chain joins TRBV6-5 and TRBJ2-7; D not resolved. V was trimmed by 6 bases and J by 5 bases, leaving 8 bases between them. The CDR3 contains 11 residues. Germline V gene data show CDR1 as MNHEY and CDR2 as SVGAGI. The CDR3 region has the DNA TGTGCCAGCAGCAGAGAGGACGAGCAGTACTTC. Amino acid sequence: CASSREDEQYF.

The gene calls are TRBV7-9 and TRBJ2-3; 15 bases align to TRBD2. The CDR3 sequence is 18 residues long. Germline V gene data show CDR1 as SEHNR and CDR2 as FQNEAQ (reference sequence). The junction had 7 bases not matched to a gene; V was cut back by 2 bases and J by 4 bases. Here the CDR3 reads CASSLKGLAGGVADTQYF. The CDR3 DNA follows: TGTGCCAGCAGCTTAAAGGGACTAGCGGGAGGAGTAGCAGATACGCAGTATTTT.

The genes are TRBV4-2 and TRBJ2-7, with D perhaps matching TRBD2 (6 bases). Trimming took 4 bases from V and 5 from J, leaving 15 bases between them. CDR3 length equals 14 residues. Germline CDR1 is LGHNA and CDR2 is YNFKEQ. The CDR3 here is CASSPLEGGNEQYF. CDR3 sequence (DNA): TGTGCCAGCAGCCCCCTCGAGGGAGGTAACGAGCAGTACTTC.